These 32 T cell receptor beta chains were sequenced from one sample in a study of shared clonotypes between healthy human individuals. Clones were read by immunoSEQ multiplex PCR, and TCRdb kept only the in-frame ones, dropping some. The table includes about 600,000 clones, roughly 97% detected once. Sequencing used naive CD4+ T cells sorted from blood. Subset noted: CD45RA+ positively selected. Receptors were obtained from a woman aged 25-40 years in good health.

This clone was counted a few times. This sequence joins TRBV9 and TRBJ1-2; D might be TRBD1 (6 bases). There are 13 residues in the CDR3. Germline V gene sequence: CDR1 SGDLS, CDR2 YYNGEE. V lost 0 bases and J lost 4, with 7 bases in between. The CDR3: CASSVDRAYGYTF. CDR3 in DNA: TGTGCCAGCAGCGTAGACAGGGCCTATGGCTACACCTTC.

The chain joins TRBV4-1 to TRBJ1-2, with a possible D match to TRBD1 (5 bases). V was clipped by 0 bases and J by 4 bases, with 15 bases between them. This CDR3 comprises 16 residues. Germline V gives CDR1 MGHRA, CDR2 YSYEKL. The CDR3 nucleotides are TGCGCCAGCAGCCAAGATCAGGGATACGGGAGCTATGGCTACACCTTC. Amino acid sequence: CASSQDQGYGSYGYTF.

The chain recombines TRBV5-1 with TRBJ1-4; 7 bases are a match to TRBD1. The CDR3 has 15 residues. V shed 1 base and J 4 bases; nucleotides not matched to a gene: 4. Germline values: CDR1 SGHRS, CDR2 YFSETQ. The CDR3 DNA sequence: TGCGCCAGCAGCTTGAAACAGGGGCATAATGAAAAACTGTTTTTT. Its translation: CASSLKQGHNEKLFF.

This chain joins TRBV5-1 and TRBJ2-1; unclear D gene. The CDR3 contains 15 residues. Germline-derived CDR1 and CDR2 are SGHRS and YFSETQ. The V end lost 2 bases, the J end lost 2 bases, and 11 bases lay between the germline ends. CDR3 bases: TGCGCCAGCAGCTTCGAACCTGGGCCCTACAATGAGCAGTTCTTC. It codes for CASSFEPGPYNEQFF.

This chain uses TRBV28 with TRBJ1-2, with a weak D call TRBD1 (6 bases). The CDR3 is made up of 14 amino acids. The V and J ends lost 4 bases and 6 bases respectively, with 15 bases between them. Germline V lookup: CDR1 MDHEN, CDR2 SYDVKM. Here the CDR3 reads CASSWGGARHGYTF. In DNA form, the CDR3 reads TGTGCCAGCAGTTGGGGGGGGGCCCGACATGGCTACACCTTC.

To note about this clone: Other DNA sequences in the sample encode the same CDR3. The DNA for the CDR3 is TGTGCCAGCTCACCGAGCGGGAACACTGAAGCTTTCTTT. This gives the protein CASSPSGNTEAFF. The V and J genes are TRBV18 and TRBJ1-1; D is uncertain. Germline V lookup: CDR1 KGHSH, CDR2 LQKENI. The ends were cut back, 3 bases at V and 1 base at J, with 6 bases in the middle. CDR3 length: 13 amino acids.

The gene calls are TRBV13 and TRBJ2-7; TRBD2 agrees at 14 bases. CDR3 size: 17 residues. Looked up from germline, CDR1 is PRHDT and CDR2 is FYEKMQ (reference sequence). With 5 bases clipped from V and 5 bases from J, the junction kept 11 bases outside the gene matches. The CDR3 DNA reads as TGTGCCAGCAGCCCACCCGGGACTAGCGGGAGCTGGCACGAGCAGTACTTC. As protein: CASSPPGTSGSWHEQYF. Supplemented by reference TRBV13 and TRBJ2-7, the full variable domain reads AAGVIQSPRHLIKEKRETATLKCYPIPRHDTVYWYQQGPGQDPQFLISFYEKMQSDKGSIPDRFSAQQFSDYHSELNMSSLELGDSALYFCASSPPGTSGSWHEQYFGPGTRLTVT.

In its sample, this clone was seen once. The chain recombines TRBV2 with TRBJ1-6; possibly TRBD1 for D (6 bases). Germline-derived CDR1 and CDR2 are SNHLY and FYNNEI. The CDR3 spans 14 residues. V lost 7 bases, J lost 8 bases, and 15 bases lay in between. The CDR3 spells CASTKGGWDSPLHF. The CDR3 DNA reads TGTGCCAGCACCAAGGGGGGTTGGGATTCACCCCTCCACTTT. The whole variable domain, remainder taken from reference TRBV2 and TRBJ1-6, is EPEVTQTPSHQVTQMGQEVILRCVPISNHLYFYWYRQILGQKVEFLVSFYNNEISEKSEIFDDQFSVERPDGSNFTLKIRSTKLEDSAMYFCASTKGGWDSPLHFGNGTRLTVT.

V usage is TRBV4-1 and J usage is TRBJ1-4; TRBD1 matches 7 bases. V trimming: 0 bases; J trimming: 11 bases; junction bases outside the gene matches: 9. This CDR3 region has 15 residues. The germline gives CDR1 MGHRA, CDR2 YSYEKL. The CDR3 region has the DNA TGCGCCAGCAGCCAAGACGGGACAGCTCCTCTCAAACTGTTTTTT. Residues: CASSQDGTAPLKLFF.

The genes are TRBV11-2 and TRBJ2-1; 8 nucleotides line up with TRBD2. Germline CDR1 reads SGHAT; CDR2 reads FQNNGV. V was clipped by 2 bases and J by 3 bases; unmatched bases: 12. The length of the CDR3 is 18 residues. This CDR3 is CASSLLSSAGGYYNEQFF. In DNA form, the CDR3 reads TGTGCCAGCAGCTTACTGTCCTCGGCGGGAGGCTACTACAATGAGCAGTTCTTC.

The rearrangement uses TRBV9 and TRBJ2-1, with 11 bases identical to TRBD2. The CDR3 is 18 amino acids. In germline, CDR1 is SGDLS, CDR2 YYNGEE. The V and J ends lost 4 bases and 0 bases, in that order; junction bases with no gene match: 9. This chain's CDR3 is CASSLLGTSGLSYNEQFF. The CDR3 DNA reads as TGTGCCAGCAGCCTGCTCGGGACTAGCGGACTCTCCTACAATGAGCAGTTCTTC.

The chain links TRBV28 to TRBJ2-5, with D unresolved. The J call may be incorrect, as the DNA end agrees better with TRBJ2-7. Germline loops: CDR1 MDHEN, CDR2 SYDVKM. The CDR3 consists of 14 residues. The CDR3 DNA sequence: TGTGCCAGCCGACTCCCCGGGCTTACCTACGAGCAGTACTTC. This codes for CASRLPGLTYEQYF.

Written as DNA, the CDR3 is TGTGCCAGTACCAAGGACGGAAGATTCAATCAGCCCCAGCATTTT. It yields the protein CASTKDGRFNQPQHF. This rearrangement joins TRBV19 to TRBJ1-5; D is uncertain. This CDR3 comprises 15 residues. Looked up from germline, CDR1 is LNHDA and CDR2 is SQIVND (reference sequence). V lost 7 bases, J lost 3 bases, and 16 bases lay in between.

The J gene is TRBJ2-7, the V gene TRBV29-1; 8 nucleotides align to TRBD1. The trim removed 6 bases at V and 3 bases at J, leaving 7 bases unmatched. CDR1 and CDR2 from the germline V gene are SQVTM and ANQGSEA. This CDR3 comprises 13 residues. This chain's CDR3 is CSVATGVGYEQYF. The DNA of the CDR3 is TGCAGCGTCGCGACAGGGGTGGGCTACGAGCAGTACTTC.

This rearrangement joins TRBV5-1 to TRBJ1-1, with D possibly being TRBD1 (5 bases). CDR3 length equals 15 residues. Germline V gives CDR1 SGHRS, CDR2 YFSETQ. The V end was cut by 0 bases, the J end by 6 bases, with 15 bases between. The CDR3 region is CASSLEGTALAEAFF. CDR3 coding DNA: TGCGCCAGCAGCTTGGAGGGGACGGCTCTCGCTGAAGCTTTCTTT.

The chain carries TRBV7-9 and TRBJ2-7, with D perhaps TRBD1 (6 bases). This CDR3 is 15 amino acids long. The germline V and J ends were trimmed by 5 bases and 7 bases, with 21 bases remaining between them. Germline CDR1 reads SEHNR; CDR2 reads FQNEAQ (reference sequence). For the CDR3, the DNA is TGTGCCAGCAGCCCAGATCTCGGGCCCCAGGGGGAGCAGTACTTC. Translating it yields CASSPDLGPQGEQYF.

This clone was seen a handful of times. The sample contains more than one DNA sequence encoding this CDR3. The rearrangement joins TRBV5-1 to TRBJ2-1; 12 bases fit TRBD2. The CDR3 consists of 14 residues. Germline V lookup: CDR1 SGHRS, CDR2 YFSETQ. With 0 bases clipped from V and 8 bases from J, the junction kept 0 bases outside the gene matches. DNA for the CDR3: TGCGCCAGCAGCTTGGGACTAGCGGGAGATGAGCAGTTCTTC. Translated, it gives CASSLGLAGDEQFF.

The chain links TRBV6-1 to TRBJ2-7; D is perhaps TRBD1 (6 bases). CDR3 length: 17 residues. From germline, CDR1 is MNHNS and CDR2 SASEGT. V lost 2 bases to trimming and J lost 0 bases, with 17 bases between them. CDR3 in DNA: TGTGCCAGCAGTGAAATGGGGGCACATCGCAGCTCCTACGAGCAGTACTTC. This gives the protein CASSEMGAHRSSYEQYF.

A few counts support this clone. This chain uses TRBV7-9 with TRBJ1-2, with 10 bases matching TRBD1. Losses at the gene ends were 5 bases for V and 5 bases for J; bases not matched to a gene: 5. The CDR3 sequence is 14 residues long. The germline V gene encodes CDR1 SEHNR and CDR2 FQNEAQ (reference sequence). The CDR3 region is CASSPGTGVYGYTF. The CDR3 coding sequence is TGTGCCAGCAGCCCCGGGACAGGGGTATATGGCTACACCTTC.

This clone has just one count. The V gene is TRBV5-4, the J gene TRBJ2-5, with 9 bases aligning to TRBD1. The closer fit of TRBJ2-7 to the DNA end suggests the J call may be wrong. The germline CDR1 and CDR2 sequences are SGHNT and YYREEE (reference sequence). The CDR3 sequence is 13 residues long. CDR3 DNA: TGTGCCAGCAGTATCCGGGACAGGGTCGAGCAGTACTTC. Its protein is CASSIRDRVEQYF.

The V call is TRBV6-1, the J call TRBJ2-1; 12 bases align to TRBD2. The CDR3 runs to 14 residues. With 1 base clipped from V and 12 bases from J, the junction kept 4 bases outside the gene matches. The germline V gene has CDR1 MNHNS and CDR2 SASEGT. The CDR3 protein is CASSEGLAGARQFF. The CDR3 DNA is TGTGCCAGCAGTGAAGGACTAGCGGGAGCTCGGCAGTTCTTC.

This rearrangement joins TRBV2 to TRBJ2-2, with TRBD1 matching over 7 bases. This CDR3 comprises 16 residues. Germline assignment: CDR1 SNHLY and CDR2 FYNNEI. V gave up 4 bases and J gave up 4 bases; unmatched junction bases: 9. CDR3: CASSGDRESSTGELFF. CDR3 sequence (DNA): TGTGCCAGCAGTGGAGACAGGGAGTCGAGCACCGGGGAGCTGTTTTTT.

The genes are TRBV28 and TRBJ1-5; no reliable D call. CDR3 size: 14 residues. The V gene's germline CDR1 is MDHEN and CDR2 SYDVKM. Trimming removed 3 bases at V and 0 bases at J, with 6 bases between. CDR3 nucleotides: TGTGCCAGCAGTTTGTCAGTTAGCAATCAGCCCCAGCATTTT. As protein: CASSLSVSNQPQHF.

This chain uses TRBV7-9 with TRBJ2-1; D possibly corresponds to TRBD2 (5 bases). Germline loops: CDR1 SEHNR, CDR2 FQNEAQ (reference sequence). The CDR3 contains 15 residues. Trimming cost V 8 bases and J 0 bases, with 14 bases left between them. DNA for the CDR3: TGTGCCAGCCGAGCGGTCCCGAGCTCCTACAATGAGCAGTTCTTC. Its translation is CASRAVPSSYNEQFF.

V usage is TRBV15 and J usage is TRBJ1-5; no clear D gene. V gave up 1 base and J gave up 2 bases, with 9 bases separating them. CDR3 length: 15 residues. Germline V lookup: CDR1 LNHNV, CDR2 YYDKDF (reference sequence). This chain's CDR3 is CATSRVSRGNQPQHF. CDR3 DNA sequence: TGTGCCACCAGCAGAGTATCACGGGGCAATCAGCCCCAGCATTTT.

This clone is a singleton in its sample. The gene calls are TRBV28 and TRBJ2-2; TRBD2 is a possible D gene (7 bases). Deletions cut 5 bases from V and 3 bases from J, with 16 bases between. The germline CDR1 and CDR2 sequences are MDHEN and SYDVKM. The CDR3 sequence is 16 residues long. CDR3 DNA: TGTGCCAGCAGTGACCCCGGGGGGCGGCACACCGGGGAGCTGTTTTTT. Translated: CASSDPGGRHTGELFF.

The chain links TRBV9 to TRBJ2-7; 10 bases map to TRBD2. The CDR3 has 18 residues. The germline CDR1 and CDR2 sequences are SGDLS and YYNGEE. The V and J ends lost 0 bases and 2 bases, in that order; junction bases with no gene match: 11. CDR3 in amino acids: CASSVGLAGVLVPYEQYF. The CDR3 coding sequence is TGTGCCAGCAGCGTAGGGCTAGCGGGAGTCCTAGTTCCCTACGAGCAGTACTTC.

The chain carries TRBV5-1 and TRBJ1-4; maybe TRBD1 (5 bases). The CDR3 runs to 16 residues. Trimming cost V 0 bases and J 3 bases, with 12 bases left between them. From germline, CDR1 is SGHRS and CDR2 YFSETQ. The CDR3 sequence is CASSLDWGTANEKLFF. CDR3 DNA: TGCGCCAGCAGCTTGGATTGGGGGACTGCTAATGAAAAACTGTTTTTT. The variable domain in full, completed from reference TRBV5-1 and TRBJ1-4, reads KAGVTQTPRYLIKTRGQQVTLSCSPISGHRSVSWYQQTPGQGLQFLFEYFSETQRNKGNFPGRFSGRQFSNSRSEMNVSTLELGDSALYLCASSLDWGTANEKLFFGSGTQLSVL.

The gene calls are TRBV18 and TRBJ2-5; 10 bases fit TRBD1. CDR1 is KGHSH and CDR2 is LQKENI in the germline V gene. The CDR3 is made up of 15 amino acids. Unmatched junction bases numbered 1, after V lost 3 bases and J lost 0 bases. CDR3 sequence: CASSPGQGNQETQYF. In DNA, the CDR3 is TGTGCCAGCTCACCGGGACAGGGGAACCAAGAGACCCAGTACTTC.

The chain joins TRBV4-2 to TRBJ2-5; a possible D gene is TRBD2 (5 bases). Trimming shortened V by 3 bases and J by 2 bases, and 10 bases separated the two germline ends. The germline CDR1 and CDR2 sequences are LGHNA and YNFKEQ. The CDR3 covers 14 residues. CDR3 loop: CASSHGEKQETQYF. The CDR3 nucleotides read TGTGCCAGCAGCCACGGGGAGAAACAAGAGACCCAGTACTTC.

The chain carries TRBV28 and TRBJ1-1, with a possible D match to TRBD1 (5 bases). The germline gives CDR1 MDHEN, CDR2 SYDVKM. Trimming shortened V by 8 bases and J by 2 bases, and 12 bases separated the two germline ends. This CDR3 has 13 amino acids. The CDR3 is CASHRGLNTEAFF. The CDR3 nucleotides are TGTGCCAGCCACCGGGGACTAAACACTGAAGCTTTCTTT.

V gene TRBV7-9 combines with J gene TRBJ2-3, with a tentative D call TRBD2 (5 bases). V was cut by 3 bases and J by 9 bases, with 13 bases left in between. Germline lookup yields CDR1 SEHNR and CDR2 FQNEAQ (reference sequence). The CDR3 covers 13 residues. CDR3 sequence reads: CASSLEVSSTQYF. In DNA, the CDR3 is TGTGCCAGCAGCTTGGAGGTTTCCTCGACGCAGTATTTT.